These 9 T cell receptor beta chains were all obtained from the same sample, sequenced in a study of neurological immune-mediated disorders. TCRdb re-called the 5' RACE reads with MiXCR, one entry per CDR3 protein. The repertoire holds over 50,000 distinct CDR3 sequences, with around 3.1% as singletons. Sample: PBMCs. The receptors derive from a middle-aged man with multiple sclerosis.

This sequence joins TRBV25-1 and TRBJ2-4; TRBD1 matches at 7 bases. The CDR3 sequence is 13 residues long. Trimming cost V 8 bases and J 5 bases; bases outside gene matches: 6. The germline V gene has CDR1 MGHDK and CDR2 SYGVNS. CDR3: CASRRQGENIQYF. For the CDR3, the DNA is TGTGCCAGCCGCCGACAGGGTGAAAACATTCAGTACTTC.

This clonotype was found many times. This chain connects TRBV12-3 or TRBV12-4 to TRBJ2-6, with 7 nucleotides matching TRBD2. The CDR3 is 15 amino acids. J lost 2 bases, V lost 6 bases, and 4 bases had no gene match. The CDR3, as DNA: TGTGCCAGCAGGGGGGGGGTGGCTGGGGCCAACGTCCTGACTTTC. Encoded protein: CASRGGVAGANVLTF.

This clonotype came up many times. The chain combines TRBV6-5 with TRBJ2-7; D gene ambiguous. CDR3 length: 13 residues. V was pared by 6 bases and J by 0 bases, with 9 bases between. The germline V gene encodes CDR1 MNHEY and CDR2 SVGAGI. The DNA for the CDR3 is TGTGCCAGCAGGCCCCCGGGCTCCTACGAGCAGTACTTC. Amino acids: CASRPPGSYEQYF.

This clonotype was seen ten or more times. The chain joins TRBV20-1 to TRBJ1-5, with D maybe TRBD1 (5 bases). The CDR3 consists of 14 residues. Germline CDR1 and CDR2: DFQATT and SNEGSKA (reference sequence). V was pared by 5 bases and J by 6 bases, with 17 bases between. The CDR3 DNA reads TGCAGTGCTCCGGAGGGACTCCGGGGTCAGCCCCAGCATTTT. The encoded protein is CSAPEGLRGQPQHF.

This clonotype was observed many times. CDR3 sequence reads: CASSLEALTRWNEQFF. CDR3 sequence (DNA): TGTGCCAGCAGTTTAGAAGCGCTCACTAGGTGGAATGAGCAGTTCTTC. J is TRBJ2-1 and V is TRBV12-3 or TRBV12-4; D is perhaps TRBD2 (5 bases). This CDR3 has 16 residues. V was trimmed by 1 base and J by 7 bases, leaving 17 bases between them.

This clonotype was seen repeatedly, ten times or more. This chain uses TRBV5-1 with TRBJ2-7; a weak D match, TRBD1 (6 bases). Germline V gene lookup returns CDR1 SGHRS and CDR2 YFSETQ. V lost 7 bases, J lost 0 bases, and 11 bases lay in between. CDR3 length: 13 amino acids. CDR3 sequence: CASGRDNSYEQYF. CDR3 coding DNA: TGCGCCAGCGGCCGGGACAACTCCTACGAGCAGTACTTC.

Ten or more counts support this clonotype. The chain employs TRBV20-1 and TRBJ1-4; 8 nucleotides align to TRBD1. The CDR3 runs 16 residues. Looked up from germline, CDR1 is DFQATT and CDR2 is SNEGSKA (reference sequence). Losses at the gene ends were 0 bases for V and 0 bases for J; bases not matched to a gene: 3. This CDR3 is CSARDRQGTTNEKLFF. CDR3 DNA sequence: TGCAGTGCTAGAGATCGACAGGGGACAACTAATGAAAAACTGTTTTTT.

CDR3 amino acids: CASSSGGGQADTQYF. Written as DNA, the CDR3 is TGTGCCAGCAGTTCGGGCGGGGGGCAAGCAGATACGCAGTATTTT. The V call is TRBV27, the J call TRBJ2-3; 8 bases agree with TRBD2. The CDR3 runs to 15 residues. J lost 4 bases, V lost 4 bases, and 7 bases had no gene match. Germline V gene lookup returns CDR1 MNHEY and CDR2 SMNVEV (reference sequence).

The table lists this clonotype with many counts. This sequence joins TRBV14 and TRBJ1-1; D gene ambiguous. Trimming stripped 0 bases from V and 4 bases from J, with 15 bases between. Germline V gives CDR1 SGHDN, CDR2 FVKESK. The length of the CDR3 is 16 residues. CDR3 amino acids: CASSQDGAQPSTEAFF. CDR3 bases: TGTGCCAGCAGCCAAGATGGCGCACAGCCAAGCACTGAAGCTTTCTTT.